This T cell receptor beta chain stems from a study of STAT5B mutations in CD4+ large granular lymphocyte leukemia. Study-wide findings and caveats: Without HLA matching, higher CD4+ than CD8+ T-LGLL clonality could reflect small sample size.

Per the original data handling: Productive clonotypes were detectable down to 2.59 x 10-5 frequency. Clones were sequenced by immunoSEQ multiplex PCR, and TCRdb holds only the in-frame ones, with some missing. V and J calls and clone size come straight from that table; D and trimming were deduced from the DNA. The sample yields 38,000 or so clones, roughly 85% seen once. The CDR3 consists of 15 residues. V trimming: 5 bases; J trimming: 4 bases; junction bases outside the gene matches: 7. Germline CDR1 is LNHDA and CDR2 is SQIVND (reference sequence). On this clone: Its cognate antigen is unknown.

Sequenced material: CD4+ T cells from blood buffy coats. This clonotype was obtained from a human donor in good health. The chain combines TRBV19 with TRBJ2-2, with 7 positions matching TRBD1. The CDR3 nucleotides read TGTGCCAGTAGTGCGACAGGGCTTATCACCGGGGAGCTGTTTTTT. The encoded protein is CASSATGLITGELFF.